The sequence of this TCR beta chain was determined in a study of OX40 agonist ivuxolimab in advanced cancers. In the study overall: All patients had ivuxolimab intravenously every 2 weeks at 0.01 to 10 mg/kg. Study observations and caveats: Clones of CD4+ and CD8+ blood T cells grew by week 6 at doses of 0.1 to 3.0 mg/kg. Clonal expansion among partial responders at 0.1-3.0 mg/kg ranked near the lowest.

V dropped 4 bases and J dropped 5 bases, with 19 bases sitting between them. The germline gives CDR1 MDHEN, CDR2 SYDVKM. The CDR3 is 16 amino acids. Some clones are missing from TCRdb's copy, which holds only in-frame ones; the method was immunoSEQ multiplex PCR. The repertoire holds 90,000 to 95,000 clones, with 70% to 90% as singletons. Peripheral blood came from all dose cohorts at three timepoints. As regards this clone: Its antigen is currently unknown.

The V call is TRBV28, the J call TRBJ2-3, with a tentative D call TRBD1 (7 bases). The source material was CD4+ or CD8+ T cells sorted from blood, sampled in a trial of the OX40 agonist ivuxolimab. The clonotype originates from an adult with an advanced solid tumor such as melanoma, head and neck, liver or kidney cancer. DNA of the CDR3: TGTGCCAGCAGTTCTTATAGACAGGGAGGAATAGATACGCAGTATTTT. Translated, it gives CASSSYRQGGIDTQYF.